These 27 T cell receptor beta chains were sequenced from one sample in a study of OX40 agonist ivuxolimab in advanced cancers. Library method: the immunoSEQ multiplex PCR assay. TCRdb mirrors the immuneACCESS table, restricted to in-frame sequences. Some clones are absent from its copies; in checked studies, under half trace to an unresolved V gene, and the reason for the others is unknown. The sample yields under 25,000 clones; more than 65% were counted once. The ten largest make up about a third of the sample. The starting material was CD4+ or CD8+ T cells sorted from blood, obtained in a trial of the OX40 agonist ivuxolimab. Every receptor here comes from an adult with an advanced solid tumor such as melanoma, head and neck, liver or kidney cancer.

The J gene is TRBJ1-1, the V gene TRBV6-6; D not certain. The CDR3 consists of 12 residues. With 6 bases removed from V and 6 bases from J, the gap between germline ends came to 11 bases. The germline CDR1 and CDR2 sequences are MNHNY and SVGAGI (reference sequence). The CDR3 bases are TGTGCCAGCAGGGGAGGTGAGTCTGAAGCTTTCTTT. Residues: CASRGGESEAFF.

The J gene is TRBJ1-5, the V gene TRBV7-8; D is possibly TRBD1 (5 bases). The CDR3 length is 13 residues. V lost 7 bases, J lost 7 bases, and 14 bases lay in between. The germline CDR1 and CDR2 sequences are SGHVS and FQNEAQ. The CDR3: CASTGGAGQPQHF. The CDR3 nucleotides read TGTGCCAGCACAGGCGGGGCAGGGCAGCCCCAGCATTTT.

The rearrangement joins TRBV7-2 to TRBJ1-2, with a tentative D call TRBD1 (6 bases). The germline V and J ends were trimmed by 1 base and 8 bases, with 20 bases remaining between them. This CDR3 comprises 16 residues. CDR1 SGHTA and CDR2 FQGNSA come from the germline V gene. The CDR3 DNA is TGTGCCAGCAGCTTAGTAGTTCCGGCTCACACAGGGGGCTACACCTTC. Protein product: CASSLVVPAHTGGYTF.

The gene calls are TRBV9 and TRBJ2-4, with TRBD2 matching over 9 bases. The CDR3 is 15 amino acids. Germline V gene sequence: CDR1 SGDLS, CDR2 YYNGEE. V lost 4 bases and J lost 6; bases outside the gene matches: 8. The CDR3 sequence is CASSQAGGAGNIQYF. CDR3 bases: TGTGCCAGCAGCCAAGCGGGGGGCGCGGGAAACATTCAGTACTTC.

J is TRBJ1-1 and V is TRBV7-9; the D gene is possibly TRBD1 (5 bases). Trimming removed 8 bases at V and 6 bases at J, with 10 bases between. Germline CDR1 and CDR2: SEHNR and FQNEAQ (reference sequence). CDR3 length: 11 residues. The CDR3 nucleotides read TGTGCCAGCGGGGGACCCCCTGAAGCTTTCTTT. This translates into CASGGPPEAFF. The variable domain in full, completed from reference TRBV7-9 and TRBJ1-1, reads DTGVSQNPRHKITKRGQNVTFRCDPISEHNRLYWYRQTLGQGPEFLTYFQNEAQLEKSRLLSDRFSAERPKGSFSTLEIQRTEQGDSAMYLCASGGPPEAFFGQGTRLTVV.

This chain links TRBV9 with TRBJ1-1, with D hard to call. V lost 3 bases to trimming and J lost 0 bases, with 9 bases between them. Germline CDR1 SGDLS, CDR2 YYNGEE. The CDR3 has 14 residues. The DNA for the CDR3 is TGTGCCAGCAGCGCCGGGGTCATGAACACTGAAGCTTTCTTT. Its translation is CASSAGVMNTEAFF.

This clone has more than one count but fewer than ten. This rearrangement joins TRBV2 to TRBJ2-7, with D uncertain. The V end was cut by 6 bases, the J end by 3 bases, with 3 bases between. The CDR3 covers 10 residues. Germline V lookup: CDR1 SNHLY, CDR2 FYNNEI. The CDR3 nucleotides read TGTGCCAGCAGAAACTACGAGCAGTACTTC. Amino acid sequence: CASRNYEQYF.

This sequence joins TRBV7-3 and TRBJ2-1; D assignment may be TRBD1 or TRBD2 (5 bases each). The germline gives CDR1 SGHTA, CDR2 FQGTGA. V lost 3 bases to trimming and J lost 10 bases, with 7 bases between them. CDR3 length: 11 residues. The DNA of the CDR3 is TGTGCCAGCAGCTTCGGGACGGAGCAGTTCTTC. Translating gives CASSFGTEQFF.

This chain joins TRBV9 and TRBJ2-3; D perhaps matches TRBD2 (5 bases). V gave up 7 bases and J gave up 4 bases, with 16 bases separating them. The V gene's germline CDR1 is SGDLS and CDR2 YYNGEE. The CDR3 loop spans 14 amino acids. CDR3 in amino acids: CASQATAGADTQYF. In DNA, the CDR3 is TGTGCCAGCCAAGCAACAGCCGGGGCAGATACGCAGTATTTT.

The V and J genes are TRBV6-5 and TRBJ2-1; D remains ambiguous. There are 11 residues in the CDR3. Germline lookup yields CDR1 MNHEY and CDR2 SVGAGI. The ends were cut back, 2 bases at V and 10 bases at J, with 6 bases in the middle. Written as DNA, the CDR3 is TGTGCCAGCAGTTACGGGGTGGAGCAGTTCTTC. Translated, it gives CASSYGVEQFF.

The rearrangement uses TRBV5-6 and TRBJ2-1, with 8 bases aligning to TRBD2. The ends lost 0 bases at V and 5 bases at J; junction bases unmatched: 4. This CDR3 contains 15 residues. Germline lookup yields CDR1 SGHDT and CDR2 YYEEEE. CDR3 sequence: CASSLAGGANNEQFF. In DNA form, the CDR3 reads TGTGCCAGCAGCTTGGCCGGGGGGGCCAACAATGAGCAGTTCTTC.

The genes are TRBV6-5 and TRBJ2-7, with D possibly matching TRBD1 (6 bases). V was pared by 2 bases and J by 3 bases, with 8 bases between. Germline V gene lookup returns CDR1 MNHEY and CDR2 SVGAGI. CDR3 length: 13 residues. The CDR3 is CASSYGRGYEQYF. The CDR3 DNA reads as TGTGCCAGCAGTTACGGCAGGGGCTACGAGCAGTACTTC.

The gene calls are TRBV27 and TRBJ2-5; a possible D gene is TRBD2 (6 bases). V was cut by 4 bases and J by 5 bases, with 17 bases left in between. The CDR3 loop spans 15 amino acids. The germline V gene has CDR1 MNHEY and CDR2 SMNVEV (reference sequence). The CDR3 bases are TGTGCCAGCAGTTACGCCGGGACTCCCGGGGAGACCCAGTACTTC. This gives the protein CASSYAGTPGETQYF.

The genes are TRBV4-3 and TRBJ2-2; no clear D gene. V dropped 0 bases and J dropped 6 bases, with 8 bases sitting between them. Germline-derived CDR1 and CDR2 are LGHNA and YSLEER. The CDR3 contains 14 residues. The CDR3 protein is CASSQEHLSGELFF. CDR3 bases: TGCGCCAGCAGCCAAGAACACCTATCCGGGGAGCTGTTTTTT.

V is TRBV28 and J is TRBJ2-7, with D perhaps matching TRBD1 (5 bases). V lost 5 bases and J lost 4, with 6 bases in between. Looked up from germline, CDR1 is MDHEN and CDR2 is SYDVKM. The CDR3 sequence is 11 residues long. CDR3 in amino acids: CASSRQYEQYF. In nucleotides, the CDR3 is TGTGCCAGCAGTCGACAGTACGAGCAGTACTTC.

V usage is TRBV7-9 and J usage is TRBJ1-1, with D possibly TRBD1 on 5 matching bases. In germline, CDR1 is SEHNR, CDR2 FQNEAQ (reference sequence). This CDR3 is built from 13 residues. V gave up 4 bases and J gave up 1 base, with 7 bases separating them. The chain's CDR3 is CASSYGGNTEAFF. CDR3 DNA sequence: TGTGCCAGCAGCTACGGGGGGAACACTGAAGCTTTCTTT.

On this clone: The junction departs from the called germline gene at one end, perhaps through a read error. The V gene is TRBV14, the J gene TRBJ1-3; D possibly corresponds to TRBD1 (5 bases). The CDR3 covers 13 residues. CDR1 is SGHDN, CDR2 FVKESK, per germline. The CDR3 region has the DNA TGTGCCAGCGCCCCCCTCGGGGGGGACCAAGTCGCTTTT. Translated: CASAPLGGDQVAF. Full variable domain (rest looked up from reference TRBV14 and TRBJ1-3): EAGVTQFPSHSVIEKGQTVTLRCDPISGHDNLYWYRRVMGKEIKFLLHFVKESKQDESGMPNNRFLAERTGGTYSTLKVQPAELEDSGVYFCASAPLGGDQVAFGEGSWLTVV.

The chain is built from TRBV4-1 and TRBJ1-2, with 7 bases matching TRBD1. J was trimmed by 7 bases and V by 3 bases; bases with no gene match: 5. Germline CDR1 reads MGHRA; CDR2 reads YSYEKL. CDR3 length: 13 residues. This CDR3 reads CASSQRDSRGYTF. The CDR3, as DNA: TGCGCCAGCAGCCAGAGGGACAGTCGTGGCTACACCTTC.

V is TRBV7-3 and J is TRBJ2-1; D possibly corresponds to TRBD2 (5 bases). Trimming took 2 bases from V and 6 from J, leaving 11 bases between them. Germline values: CDR1 SGHTA, CDR2 FQGTGA. The CDR3 sequence is 14 residues long. CDR3: CASSLVSGGNEQFF. The CDR3, as DNA: TGTGCCAGCAGCTTAGTTTCAGGAGGCAATGAGCAGTTCTTC.

The chain couples TRBV4-3 to TRBJ2-7; maybe TRBD1 (6 bases). Germline CDR1 is LGHNA and CDR2 is YSLEER. The CDR3 runs 13 residues. Trimming stripped 0 bases from V and 6 bases from J, with 9 bases between. CDR3 residues: CASSQDRGAEQYF. DNA of the CDR3: TGCGCCAGCAGCCAAGACAGGGGAGCCGAGCAGTACTTC.

The genes are TRBV6-5 and TRBJ2-7; no clear D gene. Germline V lookup: CDR1 MNHEY, CDR2 SVGAGI. Trimming took off 8 bases at V and 7 bases at J, with 15 bases between the two ends. The CDR3 is made up of 12 amino acids. In DNA form, the CDR3 reads TGTGCCAGCGGTCTAACCGTGAGGGAGCAGTACTTC. This sequence encodes CASGLTVREQYF.

CDR3 region: CASSHGQSYEQYF. In DNA, the CDR3 is TGCGCCAGCAGCCACGGACAGAGCTACGAGCAGTACTTC. The rearrangement uses TRBV4-1 and TRBJ2-7; a weak D match, TRBD1 (6 bases). This CDR3 region has 13 residues. Trimming removed 3 bases from V and 3 bases from J, with 9 bases in between. Germline V gives CDR1 MGHRA, CDR2 YSYEKL.

As DNA, the CDR3 is TGTGCCAGCAGTGAAGGGGCGGGGGCAATATACAATGAGCAGTTCTTC. Residues: CASSEGAGAIYNEQFF. V gene TRBV2 combines with J gene TRBJ2-1, with D perhaps TRBD2 (7 bases). Trimming took off 1 base at V and 4 bases at J, with 14 bases between the two ends. The CDR3 has 16 amino acids. Per the germline V gene, CDR1 is SNHLY and CDR2 is FYNNEI.

This rearrangement joins TRBV27 to TRBJ1-1; TRBD1 is a possible D gene (6 bases). Trimming shortened V by 4 bases and J by 2 bases, and 11 bases separated the two germline ends. This CDR3 contains 14 residues. Germline values: CDR1 MNHEY, CDR2 SMNVEV (reference sequence). The CDR3 DNA reads as TGTGCCAGCAGTTCATACAGGGAAAACACTGAAGCTTTCTTT. Translating it yields CASSSYRENTEAFF.

The genes are TRBV6-5 and TRBJ1-1; D remains ambiguous. Germline V lookup: CDR1 MNHEY, CDR2 SVGAGI. The germline V and J ends were trimmed by 4 bases and 8 bases, with 8 bases remaining between them. The CDR3 is 11 amino acids. CDR3 sequence (DNA): TGTGCCAGCAGTTCCACTGGGGAAGCTTTCTTT. This encodes CASSSTGEAFF.

The chain carries TRBV7-2 and TRBJ1-1; D not resolved. The CDR3 consists of 13 residues. Trimming removed 5 bases from V and 4 bases from J, with 11 bases in between. Germline CDR1 is SGHTA and CDR2 is FQGNSA. This CDR3 reads CASSLALGTEAFF. CDR3 DNA sequence: TGTGCCAGCAGCCTGGCCCTGGGCACTGAAGCTTTCTTT. Full variable domain (missing parts from reference TRBV7-2 and TRBJ1-1): GAGVSQSPSNKVTEKGKDVELRCDPISGHTALYWYRQSLGQGLEFLIYFQGNSAPDKSGLPSDRFSAERTGGSVSTLTIQRTQQEDSAVYLCASSLALGTEAFFGQGTRLTVV.

The V call is TRBV29-1, the J call TRBJ1-1, with D unclear. Per the germline V gene, CDR1 is SQVTM and CDR2 is ANQGSEA. Trimming shortened V by 4 bases and J by 0 bases, and 15 bases separated the two germline ends. The CDR3 runs 15 residues. CDR3 in amino acids: CSVGATPILNTEAFF. CDR3 coding DNA: TGCAGCGTTGGGGCGACCCCCATCTTGAACACTGAAGCTTTCTTT.